What follows describes a single T cell receptor (beta chain). Its antigen is not identified. The data originate from a study of metastatic and nonmetastatic thyroid tumors. Study-wide background: Across blood and tumor or nodule tissue, repertoires from malignant and benign thyroid patients were compared with one another.

The CDR3 totals 14 residues. The V and J ends lost 2 bases and 7 bases, in that order; junction bases with no gene match: 4. The authors' processing: Variation in CDR3 across clinicopathological groups served as the basis for constructing a distant-metastasis classifier in papillary thyroid cancer. TCRdb re-clonotyped the PCR reads via MiXCR. The V and J calls were determined by TCRdb, not by the authors. Here the sample spans roughly 33,000 clones, 15% to 20% being singletons. Study conclusions and caveats: A significant increase in TCR beta diversity was reportedly seen in malignant thyroid tumors relative to benign nodules, in blood and tumor.

There were no patients who had received any treatment before thyroid surgery. This receptor was identified in a male donor with papillary thyroid cancer or a benign thyroid nodule (not recorded which). Some clones in this sample may be carry-over from other donors' samples. Input material: blood. The gene calls are TRBV12-3 or TRBV12-4 and TRBJ1-1; 10 bases agree with TRBD1. CDR3 protein: CASSLMGQGFEAFF. CDR3 in DNA: TGTGCCAGCAGTTTAATGGGACAGGGGTTTGAAGCTTTCTTT.